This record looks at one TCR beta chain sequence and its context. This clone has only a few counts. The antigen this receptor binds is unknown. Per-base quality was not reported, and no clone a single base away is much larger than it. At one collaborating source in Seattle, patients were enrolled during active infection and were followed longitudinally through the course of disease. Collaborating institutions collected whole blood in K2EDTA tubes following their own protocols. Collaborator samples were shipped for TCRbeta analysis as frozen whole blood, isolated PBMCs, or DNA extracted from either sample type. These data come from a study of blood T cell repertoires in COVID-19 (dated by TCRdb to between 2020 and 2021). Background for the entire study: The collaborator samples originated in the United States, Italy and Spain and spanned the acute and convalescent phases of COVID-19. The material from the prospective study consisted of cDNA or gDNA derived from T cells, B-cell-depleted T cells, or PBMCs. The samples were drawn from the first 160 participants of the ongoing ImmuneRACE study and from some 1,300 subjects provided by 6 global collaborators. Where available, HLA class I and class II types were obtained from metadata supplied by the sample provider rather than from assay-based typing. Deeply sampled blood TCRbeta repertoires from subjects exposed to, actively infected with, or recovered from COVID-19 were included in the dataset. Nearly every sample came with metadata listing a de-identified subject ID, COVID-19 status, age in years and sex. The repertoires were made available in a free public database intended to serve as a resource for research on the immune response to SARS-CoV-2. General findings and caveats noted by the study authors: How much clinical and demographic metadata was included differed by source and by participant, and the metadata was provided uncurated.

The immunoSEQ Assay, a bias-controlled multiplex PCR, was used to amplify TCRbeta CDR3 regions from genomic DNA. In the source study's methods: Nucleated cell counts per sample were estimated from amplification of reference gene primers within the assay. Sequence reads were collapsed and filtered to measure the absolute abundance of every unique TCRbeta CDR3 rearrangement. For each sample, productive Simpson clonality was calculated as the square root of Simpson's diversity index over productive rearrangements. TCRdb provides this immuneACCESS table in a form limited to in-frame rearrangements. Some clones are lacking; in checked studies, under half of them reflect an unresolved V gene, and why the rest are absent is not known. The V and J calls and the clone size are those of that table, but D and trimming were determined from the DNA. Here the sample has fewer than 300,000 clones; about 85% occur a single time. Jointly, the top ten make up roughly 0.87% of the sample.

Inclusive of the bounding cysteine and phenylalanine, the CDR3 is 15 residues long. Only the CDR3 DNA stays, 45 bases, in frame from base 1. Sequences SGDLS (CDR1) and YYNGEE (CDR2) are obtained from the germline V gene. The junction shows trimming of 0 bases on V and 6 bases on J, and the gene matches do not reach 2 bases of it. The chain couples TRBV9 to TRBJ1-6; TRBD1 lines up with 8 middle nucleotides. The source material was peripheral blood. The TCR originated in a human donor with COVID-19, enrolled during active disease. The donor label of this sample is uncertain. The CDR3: CASSVATGGNSPLHF. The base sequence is TGTGCCAGCAGCGTAGCTACAGGGGGTAATTCACCCCTCCACTTT.